Following are 9 T cell receptor beta chains from one sample sequenced in a study of T cells in Graves' hyperthyroidism and ophthalmopathy. The investigators amplified TCR beta CDR3 regions from RNA transcripts. In the first-round RT-PCR of the TCR CDR3, the HTBI primer set was used. From the multiplex PCR reads, TCRdb called clonotypes with MiXCR, one entry per CDR3 protein. Found here are hundreds of thousands of distinct CDR3 sequences, about a sixth of them singletons; the top ten hold approximately 30%. The sequenced sample was blood. The receptors were gathered from a woman aged 18-35 years with Graves' ophthalmopathy.

The V call is TRBV11-3, the J call TRBJ2-1; D may match TRBD1 or TRBD2 (6 bases each). The CDR3 spans 14 residues. CDR1 and CDR2 (germline): SGHNT, YENEEA. Trimming stripped 5 bases from V and 6 bases from J, with 14 bases between. In DNA form, the CDR3 reads TGTGCCAGCAGCCTTCACGGGGGCTTCAATGAGCAGTTCTTC. Residues: CASSLHGGFNEQFF. The entire variable domain, with the rest obtained from reference TRBV11-3 and TRBJ2-1, is as follows: EAGVVQSPRYKIIEKKQPVAFWCNPISGHNTLYWYLQNLGQGPELLIRYENEEAVDDSQLPKDRFSAERLKGVDSTLKIQPAELGDSAVYLCASSLHGGFNEQFFGPGTRLTVL.

This clonotype has ten or more counts. The chain joins TRBV24-1 to TRBJ1-6; 10 nucleotides agree with TRBD1. CDR1 KGHDR and CDR2 SFDVKD come from the germline V gene. This CDR3 region has 16 residues. J was trimmed by 6 bases and V by 2 bases; bases with no gene match: 3. CDR3 in amino acids: CATSDSRTGGNSPLHF. The CDR3 nucleotides are TGTGCCACCAGTGATTCCCGGACAGGGGGTAATTCACCCCTCCACTTT.

This clonotype was seen at least ten times. V and J are TRBV5-1 and TRBJ2-7; TRBD1 matches 9 bases. The CDR3 runs to 19 residues. Germline assignment: CDR1 SGHRS and CDR2 YFSETQ. The ends lost 1 base at V and 4 bases at J; junction bases unmatched: 18. DNA for the CDR3: TGCGCCAGCAGCTTGAGTGGAACGTTACCTACAGGGGGCTTTTACGAGCAGTACTTC. Amino acids: CASSLSGTLPTGGFYEQYF.

The chain uses TRBV20-1 and TRBJ2-7, with TRBD1 matching over 8 bases. Germline V CDR1 and CDR2: DFQATT, SNEGSKA (reference sequence). Losses at the gene ends were 6 bases for V and 2 bases for J; bases not matched to a gene: 9. There are 14 residues in the CDR3. The CDR3 loop is CSAPTGTGTYEQYF. The CDR3 coding sequence is TGCAGTGCCCCAACCGGGACAGGTACCTACGAGCAGTACTTC.

This clonotype was recorded at least ten times. The V call is TRBV11-3, the J call TRBJ2-1, with D possibly called TRBD1 or TRBD2 (6 bases each). Germline V gene sequence: CDR1 SGHNT, CDR2 YENEEA. The CDR3 is 15 amino acids. Trimming removed 2 bases from V and 4 bases from J, with 12 bases in between. The CDR3 region has the DNA TGTGCCAGCAGCTTAAGGGGGGCAGCTTACAATGAGCAGTTCTTC. This encodes CASSLRGAAYNEQFF.

This clonotype was recorded at least ten times. The rearrangement uses TRBV10-3 and TRBJ1-4; D remains ambiguous. Germline V CDR1 and CDR2: ENHRY, SYGVKD. CDR3 length equals 13 residues. The V end was cut by 10 bases, the J end by 0 bases, with 9 bases between. This chain's CDR3 is CASTGSTNEKLFF. The CDR3 DNA follows: TGTGCCAGCACCGGCTCAACTAATGAAAAACTGTTTTTT.

This clonotype was recorded at least ten times. V is TRBV28 and J is TRBJ2-7; 10 bases match TRBD1. Germline V lookup: CDR1 MDHEN, CDR2 SYDVKM. The CDR3 covers 13 residues. J was trimmed by 6 bases and V by 7 bases; bases with no gene match: 6. CDR3 amino acids: CASTGTGEGEQYF. The DNA for the CDR3 is TGTGCCAGCACCGGGACAGGGGAAGGCGAGCAGTACTTC.

This clonotype has only a few counts. The rearrangement links TRBV20-1 to TRBJ1-3; D unclear. Trimming stripped 0 bases from V and 0 bases from J, with 12 bases between. There are 16 residues in the CDR3. Germline-derived CDR1 and CDR2 are DFQATT and SNEGSKA (reference sequence). The CDR3 DNA reads TGCAGTGCTAGAGATCGTAGCGGCGGCTCTGGAAACACCATATATTTT. Translated: CSARDRSGGSGNTIYF.

This clonotype was recorded at least ten times. The V gene is TRBV20-1, the J gene TRBJ2-1; 10 nucleotides line up with TRBD2. J gave up 7 bases and V 4 bases, and 7 bases lay outside the gene matches. CDR3 length: 14 residues. Germline V gene data show CDR1 as DFQATT and CDR2 as SNEGSKA (reference sequence). For the CDR3, the DNA is TGCAGTGCTAAGAGCGGGAGGGCCGGGAATGAGCAGTTCTTC. It translates to CSAKSGRAGNEQFF.